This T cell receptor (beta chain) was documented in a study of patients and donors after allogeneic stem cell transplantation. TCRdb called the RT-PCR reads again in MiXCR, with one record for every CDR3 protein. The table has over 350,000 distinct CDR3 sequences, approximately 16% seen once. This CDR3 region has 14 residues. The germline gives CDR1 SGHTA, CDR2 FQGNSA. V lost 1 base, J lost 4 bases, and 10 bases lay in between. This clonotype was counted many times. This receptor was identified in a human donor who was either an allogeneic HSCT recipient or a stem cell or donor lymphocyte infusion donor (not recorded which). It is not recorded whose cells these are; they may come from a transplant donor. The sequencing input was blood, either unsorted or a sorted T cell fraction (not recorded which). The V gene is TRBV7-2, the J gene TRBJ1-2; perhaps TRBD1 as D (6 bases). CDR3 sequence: CASSLGTGIYGYTF. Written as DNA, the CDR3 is TGTGCCAGCAGCTTAGGTACAGGGATCTATGGCTACACCTTC.